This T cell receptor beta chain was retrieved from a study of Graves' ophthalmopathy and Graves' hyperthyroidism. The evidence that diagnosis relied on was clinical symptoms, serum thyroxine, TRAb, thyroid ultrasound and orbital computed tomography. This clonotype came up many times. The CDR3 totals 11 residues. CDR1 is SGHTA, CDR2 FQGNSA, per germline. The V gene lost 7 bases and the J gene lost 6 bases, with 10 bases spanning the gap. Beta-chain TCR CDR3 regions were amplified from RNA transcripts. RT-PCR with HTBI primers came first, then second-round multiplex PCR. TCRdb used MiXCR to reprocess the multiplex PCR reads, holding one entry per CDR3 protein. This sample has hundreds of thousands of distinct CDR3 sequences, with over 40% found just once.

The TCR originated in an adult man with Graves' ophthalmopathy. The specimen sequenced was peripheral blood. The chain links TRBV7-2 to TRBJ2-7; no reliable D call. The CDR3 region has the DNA TGTGCCAGCACCCTGGGTGTCGAGCAGTACTTC. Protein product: CASTLGVEQYF.